This T cell receptor (beta chain) stems from a study of early T cells in non-severe SARS-CoV-2 infection. Across the whole study: Sequencing used unsorted whole-blood bulk RNA, so chains lack pairing. Study-wide findings and caveats: Anti-spike CD8 specificities were favored by VDJdb matching, whose results missed private and CD4 specificities.

Germline V lookup: CDR1 DFQATT, CDR2 SNEGSKA (reference sequence). This CDR3 region has 16 residues. V was clipped by 3 bases and J by 0 bases; unmatched bases: 7. The TCR library protocol attached unique molecular identifiers to the individual cDNA molecules. TCRdb re-called the 5' RACE reads through MiXCR, storing one row per CDR3 protein. The repertoire holds approximately 97,000 distinct CDR3 sequences, 9.5% to 12% seen once, with roughly 5% in the top ten. Many counts were recorded for this clonotype. Its target is not known. This TCR came from an adult who was a healthcare worker with PCR-confirmed SARS-CoV-2 infection or an uninfected control (not recorded which). The sequencing used whole blood, collected at baseline. The chain recombines TRBV20-1 with TRBJ2-1; 8 bases fit TRBD2. The CDR3 loop reads CSASSLAGLSYNEQFF. DNA of the CDR3: TGCAGTGCTAGCTCTCTAGCGGGCCTCTCCTACAATGAGCAGTTCTTC.